This entry lists 11 T cell receptor beta chains sequenced from one sample in a study of shared clonotypes between healthy human individuals. Clones were sequenced by immunoSEQ multiplex PCR, and TCRdb holds only the in-frame ones, with some missing. Of approximately 1,000,000 clones detected, 75% to 85% appear once; the ten largest clones hold 0.5% to 0.6%. Sequencing used memory CD4+ T cells from PBMCs. Subset of the sample: CD45RA-negative fraction. These receptors came from a young man in good health. Some clones in this sample may be carry-over from other donors' samples.

This rearrangement joins TRBV29-1 to TRBJ1-1; D possibly corresponds to TRBD1 (5 bases). CDR1 and CDR2 from the germline V gene are SQVTM and ANQGSEA. Trimming removed 1 base at V and 4 bases at J, with 10 bases between. The CDR3 runs to 13 residues. The chain's CDR3 is CSVEAGFGTEAFF. The CDR3 DNA reads as TGCAGCGTTGAAGCAGGGTTCGGCACTGAAGCTTTCTTT.

As concerns this clone: The sample has other DNA sequences that encode this CDR3 too. The CDR3 bases are TGTGCCAGCTCAGGTACGGGCAATCAGCCCCAGCATTTT. Translating gives CASSGTGNQPQHF. The V call is TRBV2, the J call TRBJ1-5; D not resolved. This CDR3 region has 13 residues. Germline CDR1 reads SNHLY; CDR2 reads FYNNEI. V was clipped by 8 bases and J by 2 bases, with 10 bases between them.

As concerns this clone: The sample has other DNA sequences that encode this CDR3 too. The chain joins TRBV5-1 to TRBJ2-7; 9 bases fit TRBD1. The CDR3 runs 14 residues. Germline V gives CDR1 SGHRS, CDR2 YFSETQ. The trim removed 5 bases at V and 3 bases at J, leaving 6 bases unmatched. CDR3 protein: CASSPRTGDYEQYF. The CDR3, as DNA: TGCGCCAGCAGTCCACGGACAGGGGACTACGAGCAGTACTTC.

This clone appeared once. The chain carries TRBV5-1 and TRBJ1-2; tentative D call: TRBD1 (5 bases). The germline V gene has CDR1 SGHRS and CDR2 YFSETQ. The ends were cut back, 2 bases at V and 3 bases at J, with 11 bases in the middle. The CDR3 runs 14 residues. CDR3 DNA sequence: TGCGCCAGCAGCTTATCCCCGGGGGACTATGGCTACACCTTC. This translates into CASSLSPGDYGYTF. The full variable domain, in which reference TRBV5-1 and TRBJ1-2 provide the parts outside the CDR3, is KAGVTQTPRYLIKTRGQQVTLSCSPISGHRSVSWYQQTPGQGLQFLFEYFSETQRNKGNFPGRFSGRQFSNSRSEMNVSTLELGDSALYLCASSLSPGDYGYTFGSGTRLTVV.

The chain combines TRBV30 with TRBJ2-7; possible D gene TRBD1, 7 bases. The V gene's germline CDR1 is GTSNPN and CDR2 SVGIG (reference sequence). There are 13 residues in the CDR3. The V end lost 2 bases, the J end lost 6 bases, and 14 bases lay between the germline ends. CDR3 sequence (DNA): TGTGCCTGGAGTCCCGGGACAGCGGGCGAGCAGTACTTC. It specifies CAWSPGTAGEQYF.

This chain connects TRBV5-6 to TRBJ2-7, with D possibly being TRBD1 or TRBD2 (5 bases each). Germline assignment: CDR1 SGHDT and CDR2 YYEEEE. V was trimmed by 1 base and J by 6 bases, leaving 17 bases between them. This CDR3 is 15 amino acids long. In nucleotides, the CDR3 is TGTGCCAGCAGCTTGAATGGGCAGGGAGCCGCCGAGCAGTACTTC. The encoded protein is CASSLNGQGAAEQYF.

The genes are TRBV6-1 and TRBJ1-1; TRBD1 matches at 7 bases. Germline V lookup: CDR1 MNHNS, CDR2 SASEGT. This CDR3 is 14 amino acids long. V was clipped by 6 bases and J by 6 bases; unmatched bases: 10. The CDR3 here is CASSKYRDSPEAFF. CDR3 sequence (DNA): TGTGCCAGCAGCAAATACCGGGACAGTCCTGAAGCTTTCTTT.

This chain connects TRBV6-5 to TRBJ2-3; D remains ambiguous. This CDR3 spans 12 amino acids. The V gene's germline CDR1 is MNHEY and CDR2 SVGAGI. Trimming cost V 11 bases and J 4 bases, with 13 bases left between them. The CDR3 sequence is CAVQGIADTQYF. DNA for the CDR3: TGTGCCGTTCAAGGGATCGCAGATACGCAGTATTTT.

The chain has TRBV5-1 and TRBJ2-3; TRBD1 matches 7 bases. This CDR3 has 13 residues. CDR1 and CDR2 from the germline V gene are SGHRS and YFSETQ. After removal of 7 bases from V and 2 bases from J, the junction contained 4 bases not matched to a gene. The CDR3 coding sequence is TGCGCCAGCCTCGGACAGGACACAGATACGCAGTATTTT. Protein product: CASLGQDTDTQYF.

This chain connects TRBV13 to TRBJ2-3, with 11 positions matching TRBD1. The CDR3 is 18 amino acids. V dropped 3 bases and J dropped 0; count of bases not matched to a gene: 8. Germline loops: CDR1 PRHDT, CDR2 FYEKMQ (reference sequence). The CDR3 protein is CASSFWVGQGASTDTQYF. DNA of the CDR3: TGTGCCAGCAGCTTTTGGGTCGGACAGGGGGCCAGCACAGATACGCAGTATTTT.

The CDR3 region is CASSPGTGLSYGYTF. The CDR3 bases are TGTGCCAGCTCTCCAGGGACAGGACTCTCCTATGGCTACACCTTC. The chain carries TRBV18 and TRBJ1-2; 8 bases line up with TRBD1. The germline V gene encodes CDR1 KGHSH and CDR2 LQKENI. The CDR3 length is 15 residues. V gave up 6 bases and J gave up 4 bases; unmatched junction bases: 10.